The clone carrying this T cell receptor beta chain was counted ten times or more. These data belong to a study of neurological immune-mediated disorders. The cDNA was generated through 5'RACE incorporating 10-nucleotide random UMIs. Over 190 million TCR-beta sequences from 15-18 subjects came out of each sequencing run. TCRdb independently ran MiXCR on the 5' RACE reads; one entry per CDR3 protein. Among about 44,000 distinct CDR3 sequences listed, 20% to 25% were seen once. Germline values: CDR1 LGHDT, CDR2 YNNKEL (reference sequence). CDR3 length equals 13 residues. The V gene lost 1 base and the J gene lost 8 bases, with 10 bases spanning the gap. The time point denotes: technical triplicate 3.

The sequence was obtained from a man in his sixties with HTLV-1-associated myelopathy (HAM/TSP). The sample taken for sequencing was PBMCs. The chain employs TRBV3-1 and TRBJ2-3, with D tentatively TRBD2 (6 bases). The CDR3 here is CASSQGDFGTQYF. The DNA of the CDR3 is TGTGCCAGCAGCCAAGGGGACTTCGGTACGCAGTATTTT.